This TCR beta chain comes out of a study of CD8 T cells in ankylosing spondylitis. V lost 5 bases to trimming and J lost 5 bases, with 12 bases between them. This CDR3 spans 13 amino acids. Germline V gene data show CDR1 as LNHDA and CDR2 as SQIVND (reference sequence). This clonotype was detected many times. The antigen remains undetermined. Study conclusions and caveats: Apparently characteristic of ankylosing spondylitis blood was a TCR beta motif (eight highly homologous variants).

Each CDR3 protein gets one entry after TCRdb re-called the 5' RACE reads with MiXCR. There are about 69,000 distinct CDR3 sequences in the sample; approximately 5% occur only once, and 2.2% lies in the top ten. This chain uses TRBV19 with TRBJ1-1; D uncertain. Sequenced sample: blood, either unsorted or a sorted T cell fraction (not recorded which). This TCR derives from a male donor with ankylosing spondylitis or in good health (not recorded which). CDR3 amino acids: CASSPGVGTEAFF. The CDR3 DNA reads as TGTGCCAGTAGTCCTGGGGTTGGTACTGAAGCTTTCTTT.